This T cell receptor beta chain was sequenced during a study of CD8 T cells in Susac syndrome. This clonotype was seen just once. The CDR3 consists of 14 residues. Trimming pared 0 bases from V and 3 bases from J, leaving 7 bases between. From germline, CDR1 is KGHDR and CDR2 SFDVKD. RNA, at roughly 0.45 to 1 ug, was reverse transcribed with random hexamers. A multiplex approach, immunoSEQ multiplex PCR, amplified TCR beta CDR3 across 54 Vbeta and 13 Jbeta. TCRdb reprocessed the immunoSEQ multiplex PCR reads with MiXCR, giving one entry per CDR3 protein. The repertoire holds about 210,000 distinct CDR3 sequences, over 85% seen once, with approximately 0.094% in the top ten.

Sequenced sample: CD4+ T cells from PBMCs. The source is a human donor in good health. The chain has TRBV24-1 and TRBJ2-5; D is undetermined. DNA for the CDR3: TGTGCCACCAGTGATTTGTCTCCGGAAGAGACCCAGTACTTC. This translates into CATSDLSPEETQYF.